Described below is a single T cell receptor (beta chain) sequence and its context. Many counts were recorded for this clonotype. There is no known antigen for this receptor. It has no much larger one-base neighbor in the sample; base qualities were not kept. This specimen belongs to a study of T cells after yellow fever vaccination (dated by TCRdb to between 2018 and 2020). Turning to the overall study: The SMART-Seq v4 Ultra Low Input RNA kit was used to prepare libraries from fractions with low cell numbers. To follow T-cell clones before and after primary and booster YFV17D yellow fever vaccination, bulk TCR alpha and beta repertoires were sequenced over time. Two healthy male donors, one aged 18 to 30 and one aged 30 to 39 years, were included in the cohort. Blood samples were taken at several timepoints before and after primary and secondary immunization, and bulk PBMC replicates and cell subsets were isolated. Study-wide conclusions, independent of this receptor: A small fraction of clonotypes showed up in both the CD4 and CD8 compartments, probably as a result of convergent recombination. The secondary T-cell response was weaker than the primary response but faster, peaking on day 5 instead of day 15. Because the study included only a couple of donors, the extent to which the findings can be generalized is limited. After the booster, most of the clones that had expanded following primary vaccination were detected again (96% of CD4 and around 90% of CD8), which suggests that memory was broadly maintained. Because abundant contaminating clonotypes from the bulk population could be contained in FACS-sorted repertoires, computational filtering was required.

The germline V gene supplies CDR1 KGHSH and CDR2 LQKENI. The CDR3 goes from the cysteine to the phenylalanine over 15 residues. CDR3 DNA only is kept here, 45 bases in frame from base 1. The junction carries 11 bases between V and J, which are trimmed by 0 bases and 4 bases respectively. TCR cDNA was made using 5'RACE template switching, a step that added a universal primer site and unique molecular identifiers. Priming for cDNA synthesis came from both the TCR alpha and TCR beta constant segments. Two PCR steps were used to amplify libraries, with sample barcodes and sequencing adapters being added in the second step. Sequencing of libraries was performed on Illumina HiSeq 2500 (2x100 bp) or NovaSeq (2x150 bp). The study's processing was this. MIGEC was used to demultiplex reads and collapse the reads into UMI consensus sequences, and MiXCR was used for V(D)J alignment. Vaccine-responding clonotypes were defined with edgeR using replicate PBMC samples, requiring FDR below 0.01 and a log2 fold change above 5 up to day 15. Each bulk clonotype received a CD4 or CD8 identity based on whether the sequenced CD4 or CD8 repertoire contained that clonotype at higher abundance. TCRdb passed the public sequencing reads through fastp at Q25 and MiXCR, retaining productive beta sequences. CDR3 protein sequences are deduplicated, and each keeps its most common genes and DNA. It is TCRdb's table, rather than the study itself, that gives the V and J calls and clone size. For this sample there are under 300,000 distinct CDR3 sequences; 6.9% appear just once. The ten largest clones represent around 0.9% of the sample.

The treatment or condition label, read with the paper, signifies: live attenuated yellow fever vaccine strain. A standard Ficoll-Paque protocol was used to isolate PBMCs from peripheral blood. CD4 and CD8 T-cell fractions were isolated with Dynabeads CD4 and CD8 positive selection kits. RNA was extracted with TriZol from bulk PBMCs, CD4 and CD8 fractions, and dextramer-positive and dextramer-negative fractions. The TCR comes from a man aged 30-40 years who received the YFV17D yellow fever vaccine. The sample in question was CD4+ T cells sorted from PBMCs, obtained 15 days after the yellow fever booster vaccination. Here the chain combines TRBV18 and TRBJ2-3, with the D gene not confidently named. The CDR3 protein is CASSPPGIAPDTQYF. In nucleotide form, the sequence is TGTGCCAGCTCACCACCGGGGATAGCACCAGATACGCAGTATTTT.